This TCR beta chain originates from a study of blood T cells in healthy people across ages. For the second PCR, which ran for roughly 6 to 12 cycles, a sample-barcoded 5' primer and a J-beta primer mix were used. Every cDNA molecule carried a tag from a template-switch adaptor bearing 12 random nucleotides. Each CDR3 protein is one row after TCRdb ran MiXCR on the 5' RACE reads. The sample shows about 830,000 distinct CDR3 sequences, about 62% of them seen only once. V lost 0 bases and J 0 bases, leaving 6 bases between the germline ends. The CDR3 consists of 14 residues. Germline CDR1 DFQATT, CDR2 SNEGSKA (reference sequence). Healthy individuals of Caucasian origin from Russia, aged about 6 to 90, served as donors.

This clonotype was obtained from a man aged 25-45 years in good health. The source material was blood. The chain couples TRBV20-1 to TRBJ1-5; D is uncertain. The DNA of the CDR3 is TGCAGTGCTAGAGATGGGTATAGCAATCAGCCCCAGCATTTT. It is translated as CSARDGYSNQPQHF.